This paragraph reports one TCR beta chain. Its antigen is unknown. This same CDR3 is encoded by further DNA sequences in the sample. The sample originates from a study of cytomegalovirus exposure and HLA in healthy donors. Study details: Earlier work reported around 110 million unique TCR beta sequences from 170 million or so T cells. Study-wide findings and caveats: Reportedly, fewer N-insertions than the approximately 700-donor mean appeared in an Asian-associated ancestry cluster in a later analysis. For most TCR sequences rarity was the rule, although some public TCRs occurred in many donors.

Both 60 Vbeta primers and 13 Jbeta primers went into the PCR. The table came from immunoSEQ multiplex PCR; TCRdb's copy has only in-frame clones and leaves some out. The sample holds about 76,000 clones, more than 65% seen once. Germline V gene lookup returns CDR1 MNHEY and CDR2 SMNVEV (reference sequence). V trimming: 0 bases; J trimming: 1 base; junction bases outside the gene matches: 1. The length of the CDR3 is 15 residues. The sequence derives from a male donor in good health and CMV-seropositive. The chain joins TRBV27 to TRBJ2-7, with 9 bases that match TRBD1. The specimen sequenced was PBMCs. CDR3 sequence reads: CASSLSGTGSYEQYF. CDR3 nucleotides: TGTGCCAGCAGTTTATCGGGGACAGGGTCCTACGAGCAGTACTTC.